This TCR beta chain was sequenced in a study of identical twins. Study results and caveats: Insertions were fewer in abundant cord blood beta clonotypes, whereas memory repertoires showed none of this pattern.

A word on this clonotype: As yet, its antigen is unknown.

TCRdb itself ran the 5' RACE reads through MiXCR, one entry per CDR3 protein. The sample consists of nearly 900,000 distinct CDR3 sequences, about 12% of them appearing once. This CDR3 has 15 amino acids. Trimming shortened V by 4 bases and J by 4 bases, and 13 bases separated the two germline ends. Looked up from germline, CDR1 is MNHEY and CDR2 is SMNVEV (reference sequence). In addition, the sample was reused for a study of yellow fever vaccine responses in identical twins.

The material sequenced was PBMCs. V is TRBV27 and J is TRBJ2-2; D is unresolved. This clonotype originated in a woman under 30 in good health. CDR3 region: CASSSAQPGTGELFF. For the CDR3, the DNA is TGTGCCAGCAGTTCTGCTCAACCGGGCACCGGGGAGCTGTTTTTT.